Shown below are 16 T cell receptor beta chains from a single sample sequenced in a study of blood T cell repertoires in COVID-19. Assay: immunoSEQ multiplex PCR; the TCRdb copy retains only in-frame clones and omits some. The table records under 250,000 clones, around 86% of them present only once. Sequenced sample: peripheral blood. The receptors derive from a man between 60 and 75 years old who had recovered from COVID-19.

The chain's CDR3 is CSASAGDYGYTF. The CDR3 DNA reads as TGCAGTGCTAGTGCAGGGGACTATGGCTACACCTTC. This chain joins TRBV20-1 and TRBJ1-2; weak D call: TRBD1 (6 bases). The CDR3 has 12 residues. In germline, CDR1 is DFQATT, CDR2 SNEGSKA (reference sequence). V lost 3 bases to trimming and J lost 3 bases, with 8 bases between them.

This rearrangement joins TRBV2 to TRBJ1-3, with D unresolved. CDR1 and CDR2 (germline): SNHLY, FYNNEI. V was trimmed by 6 bases and J by 4 bases, leaving 10 bases between them. The CDR3 totals 13 residues. CDR3 nucleotide sequence: TGTGCCAGCAGCGTAATTGAGGGAAACACCATATATTTT. The encoded protein is CASSVIEGNTIYF.

The V call is TRBV9, the J call TRBJ2-5; 11 bases are shared with TRBD2. Germline-derived CDR1 and CDR2 are SGDLS and YYNGEE. The CDR3 spans 15 residues. Trimming at V came to 6 bases and at J to 4 bases, leaving 8 bases not matched to a gene. Written as DNA, the CDR3 is TGTGCCAGCACCCAGACTAGCGGGGTGGTAGAGACCCAGTACTTC. It encodes CASTQTSGVVETQYF.

V usage is TRBV6-6 and J usage is TRBJ1-6, with D possibly TRBD1 on 5 matching bases. The V and J ends lost 5 bases and 5 bases respectively, with 19 bases between them. The CDR3 extends over 17 amino acids. CDR1 MNHNY and CDR2 SVGAGI come from the germline V gene (reference sequence). The CDR3 sequence is CASSRAPFSGDNSPLHF. The CDR3 DNA reads TGTGCCAGCAGTCGGGCCCCGTTTTCGGGGGATAATTCACCCCTCCACTTT.

The V call is TRBV5-4, the J call TRBJ1-4; D ambiguous. The CDR3 length is 13 residues. CDR1 and CDR2 from the germline V gene are SGHNT and YYREEE (reference sequence). Between the trimmed V and J ends, which lost 7 bases and 8 bases, there was a span of 15 bases. The CDR3 region is CASANGVGEKLFF. CDR3 bases: TGTGCCAGCGCAAACGGGGTAGGCGAAAAACTGTTTTTT.

The V call is TRBV7-2, the J call TRBJ2-7; perhaps TRBD2 as D (6 bases). The CDR3 spans 15 residues. The germline gives CDR1 SGHTA, CDR2 FQGNSA. V was trimmed by 7 bases and J by 0 bases, leaving 16 bases between them. CDR3 region: CASTPRGTHSYEQYF. The CDR3 DNA is TGTGCCAGCACCCCCCGGGGGACCCACTCCTACGAGCAGTACTTC.

The chain links TRBV6-5 to TRBJ2-3; D gene uncertain. Germline V lookup: CDR1 MNHEY, CDR2 SVGAGI. V dropped 4 bases and J dropped 3 bases, with 5 bases sitting between them. CDR3 length: 12 residues. CDR3 in amino acids: CASSSNTDTQYF. The CDR3, as DNA: TGTGCCAGCAGTTCTAATACAGATACGCAGTATTTT.

The chain is built from TRBV18 and TRBJ2-7; maybe TRBD2 (6 bases). V lost 4 bases and J 0 bases, leaving 13 bases between the germline ends. The germline V gene encodes CDR1 KGHSH and CDR2 LQKENI. The CDR3 has 15 amino acids. The DNA of the CDR3 is TGTGCCAGCTCACAAACGGGAGACCCCTCCTACGAGCAGTACTTC. Translation gives CASSQTGDPSYEQYF.

As DNA, the CDR3 is TGTGCCAGCAGCCCGGGACTATCTCTATCCGAGCAGTACTTC. It specifies CASSPGLSLSEQYF. The chain links TRBV7-9 to TRBJ2-7; 7 bases line up with TRBD2. V trimming: 5 bases; J trimming: 6 bases; junction bases outside the gene matches: 10. The CDR3 is 14 amino acids. Germline V CDR1 and CDR2: SEHNR, FQNEAQ (reference sequence).

As DNA, the CDR3 is TGTGCCAGCTCCCAGTTAGGGGGAGTTGCAACTAATGAAAAACTGTTTTTT. Translated: CASSQLGGVATNEKLFF. The chain links TRBV18 to TRBJ1-4, with D possibly TRBD1 on 6 matching bases. The CDR3 is 17 residues long. CDR1 and CDR2 (germline): KGHSH, LQKENI. Trimming left V 6 bases short and J 0 bases short, with 17 bases between. Full variable domain (remainder filled in from reference TRBV18 and TRBJ1-4): NAGVMQNPRHLVRRRGQEARLRCSPMKGHSHVYWYRQLPEEGLKFMVYLQKENIIDESGMPKERFSAEFPKEGPSILRIQQVVRGDSAAYFCASSQLGGVATNEKLFFGSGTQLSVL.

This chain joins TRBV7-2 and TRBJ1-2; 7 bases agree with TRBD1. With 5 bases clipped from V and 8 bases from J, the junction kept 17 bases outside the gene matches. Germline V gene sequence: CDR1 SGHTA, CDR2 FQGNSA. The CDR3 covers 16 residues. The CDR3 region is CASSPRRGGQLTGYTF. The CDR3 nucleotides are TGTGCCAGCAGCCCGCGCCGTGGGGGACAGCTTACGGGCTACACCTTC.

The rearrangement joins TRBV9 to TRBJ2-7, with TRBD2 matching over 13 bases. V gave up 4 bases and J gave up 4 bases; unmatched junction bases: 5. This CDR3 comprises 15 residues. Germline-derived CDR1 and CDR2 are SGDLS and YYNGEE. The CDR3 DNA sequence: TGTGCCAGCAGCCCCCGGACTAGCGGGAGTTACGAGCAGTACTTC. It specifies CASSPRTSGSYEQYF.

The chain links TRBV28 to TRBJ2-1, with D maybe TRBD2 (5 bases). Germline V lookup: CDR1 MDHEN, CDR2 SYDVKM. This CDR3 region has 17 residues. The ends were cut back, 7 bases at V and 5 bases at J, with 24 bases in the middle. The DNA for the CDR3 is TGTGCCAGCATCCCCCATCCCGGGATAGAGGCGGACAATGAGCAGTTCTTC. It is translated as CASIPHPGIEADNEQFF. Combining the CDR3 with reference TRBV28 and TRBJ2-1 gives the whole variable domain DVKVTQSSRYLVKRTGEKVFLECVQDMDHENMFWYRQDPGLGLRLIYFSYDVKMKEKGDIPEGYSVSREKKERFSLILESASTNQTSMYLCASIPHPGIEADNEQFFGPGTRLTVL.

The chain employs TRBV5-4 and TRBJ1-2; possibly TRBD1 for D (6 bases). There are 16 residues in the CDR3. Looked up from germline, CDR1 is SGHNT and CDR2 is YYREEE (reference sequence). Trimming stripped 0 bases from V and 1 base from J, with 13 bases between. The CDR3 sequence: CASSLEPAGVNYGYTF. The CDR3 DNA reads TGTGCCAGCAGCTTGGAGCCAGCAGGGGTTAACTATGGCTACACCTTC.

This sequence joins TRBV18 and TRBJ2-5; D is perhaps TRBD1 (6 bases). The length of the CDR3 is 16 residues. V lost 3 bases to trimming and J lost 5 bases, with 19 bases between them. Germline CDR1 and CDR2: KGHSH and LQKENI. The CDR3 nucleotides are TGTGCCAGCTCACCGGTACAGGGTTTAAAAGGCGAGACCCAGTACTTC. Protein product: CASSPVQGLKGETQYF.

V usage is TRBV5-6 and J usage is TRBJ1-3, with 9 bases identical to TRBD1. The trim removed 2 bases at V and 3 bases at J, leaving 6 bases unmatched. The CDR3 has 16 amino acids. Germline V gives CDR1 SGHDT, CDR2 YYEEEE. CDR3 bases: TGTGCCAGCAGCTTCGGGGACAGGGCTTATGGAAACACCATATATTTT. Amino acids: CASSFGDRAYGNTIYF.